These 28 T cell receptor beta chains came from one sample sequenced in a study of T-cell memory formation after mild COVID-19. TCRdb fed the 5' RACE reads into MiXCR, producing one record per CDR3 protein. The repertoire holds more than 350,000 distinct CDR3 sequences, with under 25% as singletons. The sequenced sample was PBMCs or a T cell subset sorted from them (not recorded which). These receptors were obtained from an adult woman who had mild COVID-19 (a few samples of this study predate the infection). Cell type and time point are not known.

This clonotype was counted ten times or more. V and J are TRBV20-1 and TRBJ1-2, with 9 bases aligning to TRBD1. V shed 5 bases and J 3 bases; nucleotides not matched to a gene: 10. The length of the CDR3 is 15 residues. Germline values: CDR1 DFQATT, CDR2 SNEGSKA (reference sequence). The chain's CDR3 is CSALGQGGFDYGYTF. The CDR3 coding sequence is TGCAGTGCTTTGGGACAGGGAGGATTCGACTATGGCTACACCTTC.

This clonotype came up a few times. This chain joins TRBV7-8 and TRBJ2-7; no clear D gene. The CDR3 has 14 amino acids. The germline V and J ends were trimmed by 2 bases and 0 bases, with 8 bases remaining between them. CDR1 is SGHVS and CDR2 is FQNEAQ in the germline V gene. CDR3 DNA sequence: TGTGCCAGCAGCTTAATGGACCTCTCCTACGAGCAGTACTTC. Its translation: CASSLMDLSYEQYF.

The table lists this clonotype with a few counts. The chain is built from TRBV29-1 and TRBJ2-5, with 11 bases identical to TRBD2. Germline V gene sequence: CDR1 SQVTM, CDR2 ANQGSEA. The CDR3 is made up of 13 amino acids. V gave up 4 bases and J gave up 5 bases; unmatched junction bases: 3. The CDR3: CSVVAGGLETQYF. Written as DNA, the CDR3 is TGCAGCGTTGTAGCGGGAGGGCTGGAGACCCAGTACTTC.

This chain joins TRBV6-5 and TRBJ1-2, with 8 nucleotides matching TRBD1. The CDR3 covers 15 residues. After removal of 0 bases from V and 7 bases from J, the junction contained 7 bases not matched to a gene. The germline gives CDR1 MNHEY, CDR2 SVGAGI. As DNA, the CDR3 is TGTGCCAGCAGTTACTCCGAGATGGACAGGGCTGGCTACACCTTC. Its translation is CASSYSEMDRAGYTF.

This clonotype was seen a few times. V is TRBV5-1 and J is TRBJ2-5; 7 positions agree with TRBD1. The CDR3 extends over 15 amino acids. V trimming: 0 bases; J trimming: 5 bases; junction bases outside the gene matches: 7. Germline V lookup: CDR1 SGHRS, CDR2 YFSETQ. This CDR3 is CASSLDRGSRETQYF. DNA for the CDR3: TGCGCCAGCAGCTTGGACAGGGGCTCGAGGGAGACCCAGTACTTC.

This clonotype has a handful of counts. J is TRBJ2-3 and V is TRBV6-5; 10 bases match TRBD2. Looked up from germline, CDR1 is MNHEY and CDR2 is SVGAGI. The CDR3 spans 15 residues. Germline trimming cut 10 bases from V and 4 bases from J; bases unmatched to any gene: 11. Here the CDR3 DNA reads TGTGCCACCACCCCCTGGACTAGCGGAGCAGATACGCAGTATTTT. It yields the protein CATTPWTSGADTQYF.

The count of this clonotype is one. The V and J genes are TRBV27 and TRBJ1-1, with D maybe TRBD1 (5 bases). The V gene lost 5 bases and the J gene lost 1 base, with 14 bases spanning the gap. CDR1 MNHEY and CDR2 SMNVEV come from the germline V gene (reference sequence). CDR3 length equals 15 residues. For the CDR3, the DNA is TGTGCCAGCAGTCGATCAGACAGATCGAACACTGAAGCTTTCTTT. Amino acids: CASSRSDRSNTEAFF.

This clonotype was observed a few times. The chain is built from TRBV4-1 and TRBJ2-2, with D possibly being TRBD2 (5 bases). Trimming removed 1 base from V and 0 bases from J, with 9 bases in between. This CDR3 spans 16 amino acids. CDR1 is MGHRA, CDR2 YSYEKL, per germline. The CDR3 region has the DNA TGCGCCAGCAGCCAAGTAGTAGCGTCGAACACCGGGGAGCTGTTTTTT. This codes for CASSQVVASNTGELFF.

This clonotype was counted ten times or more. The chain couples TRBV29-1 to TRBJ2-5, with 8 nucleotides matching TRBD2. With V trimmed by 6 bases and J by 4 bases, 10 bases remained unmatched. The CDR3 is made up of 14 amino acids. Germline V gene sequence: CDR1 SQVTM, CDR2 ANQGSEA. CDR3: CSVNPSGSGETQYF. CDR3 bases: TGCAGCGTAAATCCAAGCGGGAGTGGAGAGACCCAGTACTTC. Complete variable domain (other parts from reference TRBV29-1 and TRBJ2-5): SAVISQKPSRDICQRGTSLTIQCQVDSQVTMMFWYRQQPGQSLTLIATANQGSEATYESGFVIDKFPISRPNLTFSTLTVSNMSPEDSSIYLCSVNPSGSGETQYFGPGTRLLVL.

The chain carries TRBV5-1 and TRBJ2-3; D is undetermined. CDR3 size: 14 residues. Germline V lookup: CDR1 SGHRS, CDR2 YFSETQ. V shed 0 bases and J shed 4 bases, with 9 bases lying between them. As DNA, the CDR3 is TGCGCCAGCAGCTTGGAGCAGTATCCAGATACGCAGTATTTT. The encoded protein is CASSLEQYPDTQYF.

This sequence joins TRBV29-1 and TRBJ1-2; D may be TRBD1 (6 bases). Germline V CDR1 and CDR2: SQVTM, ANQGSEA. The V end lost 7 bases, the J end lost 4 bases, and 13 bases lay between the germline ends. The length of the CDR3 is 12 residues. The CDR3 reads CSALDSLYGYTF. The CDR3 nucleotides read TGCAGCGCCTTGGACAGCCTCTATGGCTACACCTTC.

This clonotype appeared a few times. The genes are TRBV7-9 and TRBJ2-2, with 9 bases that match TRBD2. The CDR3 spans 15 residues. V shed 10 bases and J 4 bases; nucleotides not matched to a gene: 10. Per the germline V gene, CDR1 is SEHNR and CDR2 is FQNEAQ (reference sequence). The DNA of the CDR3 is TGTGCCACGACCTTAGCGGGGGATGGCACCGGGGAGCTGTTTTTT. Amino acid sequence: CATTLAGDGTGELFF.

The rearrangement links TRBV30 to TRBJ2-7, with D perhaps TRBD1 (5 bases). The CDR3 is made up of 13 amino acids. Trimming removed 4 bases from V and 6 bases from J, with 16 bases in between. Per germline, CDR1 GTSNPN and CDR2 SVGIG (reference sequence). This CDR3 is CAWNAGSQGEQYF. CDR3 nucleotides: TGTGCCTGGAATGCAGGCAGTCAGGGCGAGCAGTACTTC.

The chain recombines TRBV27 with TRBJ2-5, with TRBD1 matching over 9 bases. V shed 5 bases, J shed 6 bases, and the junction held 10 bases outside the gene matches. The CDR3 runs to 15 residues. Germline lookup yields CDR1 MNHEY and CDR2 SMNVEV (reference sequence). The CDR3 nucleotides are TGTGCCAGCAGTCCACAGGGGGCGTTTAAGAAGACCCAGTACTTC. Translation gives CASSPQGAFKKTQYF.

The chain has TRBV6-5 and TRBJ2-7; perhaps TRBD2 as D (5 bases). The V end lost 9 bases, the J end lost 0 bases, and 18 bases lay between the germline ends. The CDR3 extends over 15 amino acids. Germline CDR1 and CDR2: MNHEY and SVGAGI. The CDR3 reads CASCSGSGSSYEQYF. The CDR3 nucleotides read TGTGCCAGTTGTTCGGGGAGCGGTAGCTCCTACGAGCAGTACTTC.

This clonotype was seen a handful of times. J is TRBJ2-1 and V is TRBV4-2; D is ambiguous. CDR1 LGHNA and CDR2 YNFKEQ come from the germline V gene. The V end lost 1 base, the J end lost 0 bases, and 10 bases lay between the germline ends. The CDR3 length is 16 residues. CDR3 residues: CASSQGVASSYNEQFF. CDR3 DNA: TGTGCCAGCAGCCAAGGAGTAGCAAGCTCCTACAATGAGCAGTTCTTC.

This clonotype was seen a handful of times. This CDR3 is CASRVLAGGQETQYF. DNA of the CDR3: TGTGCCAGCAGGGTACTAGCGGGAGGGCAAGAGACCCAGTACTTC. The chain joins TRBV27 to TRBJ2-5; TRBD2 matches 13 bases. The germline V gene encodes CDR1 MNHEY and CDR2 SMNVEV (reference sequence). This CDR3 spans 15 amino acids. V was clipped by 6 bases and J by 2 bases; unmatched bases: 3.

In this sample, this clonotype turned up a few times. The rearrangement links TRBV6-6 to TRBJ2-7; TRBD1 matches at 9 bases. Germline loops: CDR1 MNHNY, CDR2 SVGAGI (reference sequence). Trimming cost V 6 bases and J 4 bases; bases outside gene matches: 10. The CDR3 length is 15 residues. CDR3 DNA sequence: TGTGCCAGCAGCATAGGACAGGGGAGGATTTACGAGCAGTACTTC. It yields the protein CASSIGQGRIYEQYF.

The chain links TRBV20-1 to TRBJ2-3; unclear D gene. V lost 7 bases to trimming and J lost 0 bases, with 11 bases between them. CDR1 DFQATT and CDR2 SNEGSKA come from the germline V gene (reference sequence). The CDR3 has 13 residues. The DNA for the CDR3 is TGCAGTGTAGTCGCCTTTAGCACAGATACGCAGTATTTT. This codes for CSVVAFSTDTQYF.

Many counts were recorded for this clonotype. The chain uses TRBV2 and TRBJ1-1, with D perhaps matching TRBD1 (5 bases). Trimming cost V 6 bases and J 1 base, with 21 bases left between them. The CDR3 is made up of 17 amino acids. Germline V gives CDR1 SNHLY, CDR2 FYNNEI. The CDR3: CASSPVATDGANTEAFF. The CDR3 nucleotides are TGTGCCAGCAGCCCCGTAGCAACAGATGGGGCGAACACTGAAGCTTTCTTT.

J is TRBJ1-5 and V is TRBV4-1; D possibly corresponds to TRBD1 (5 bases). The CDR3 contains 15 residues. CDR1 is MGHRA and CDR2 is YSYEKL in the germline V gene. V lost 4 bases and J lost 8, with 18 bases in between. The DNA of the CDR3 is TGCGCCAGCAGCCGATCCGGGGCCCTTCCTGAGCCCCAGCATTTT. This sequence encodes CASSRSGALPEPQHF.

There are a few counts of this clonotype. The chain couples TRBV4-2 to TRBJ1-5; 12 nucleotides line up with TRBD1. Unmatched junction bases numbered 9, after V lost 0 bases and J lost 9 bases. The CDR3 is 17 residues long. The germline V gene has CDR1 LGHNA and CDR2 YNFKEQ. The CDR3 DNA sequence: TGTGCCAGCAGCCAAGACAACCGGGACAGGGGGCGATTGCCCCAGCATTTT. Residues: CASSQDNRDRGRLPQHF.

This clonotype was seen a few times. The chain is built from TRBV5-5 and TRBJ2-7; 10 nucleotides align to TRBD2. The CDR3 length is 14 residues. Germline loops: CDR1 SGHKS, CDR2 YYEKEE (reference sequence). The J segment lost 3 bases and the V segment lost 3 bases, leaving 3 bases of the junction unmatched. This chain's CDR3 is CASSWASGGYEQYF. CDR3 sequence (DNA): TGTGCCAGCAGCTGGGCTAGCGGGGGCTACGAGCAGTACTTC. The full variable domain, rest sourced from reference TRBV5-5 and TRBJ2-7, is DAGVTQSPTHLIKTRGQQVTLRCSPISGHKSVSWYQQVLGQGPQFIFQYYEKEERGRGNFPDRFSARQFPNYSSELNVNALLLGDSALYLCASSWASGGYEQYFGPGTRLTVT.

V gene TRBV9 combines with J gene TRBJ1-1, with D perhaps matching TRBD1 (6 bases). The CDR3 is 17 residues long. The germline gives CDR1 SGDLS, CDR2 YYNGEE. Between the trimmed V and J ends, which lost 2 bases and 1 base, there was a span of 18 bases. CDR3 nucleotide sequence: TGTGCCAGCAGCGTTTCAGTACAGGGTGAAAAGAACACTGAAGCTTTCTTT. Amino acid sequence: CASSVSVQGEKNTEAFF.

This clonotype was seen a few times. Written as DNA, the CDR3 is TGTGCCAGCAGTCCGCCGACTAGCGGGAGCTACGAGCAGTACTTC. Translated, it gives CASSPPTSGSYEQYF. This rearrangement joins TRBV12-3 or TRBV12-4 to TRBJ2-7, with 12 nucleotides matching TRBD2. V was clipped by 5 bases and J by 3 bases; unmatched bases: 5. The CDR3 covers 15 residues.

This clonotype was recorded once. The chain uses TRBV5-1 and TRBJ1-4; a weak D match, TRBD1 (5 bases). Between the trimmed V and J ends, which lost 0 bases and 3 bases, there was a span of 6 bases. The CDR3 runs to 14 residues. The germline CDR1 and CDR2 sequences are SGHRS and YFSETQ. The CDR3 reads CASSLVGANEKLFF. The CDR3 DNA reads TGCGCCAGCAGCTTGGTGGGGGCTAATGAAAAACTGTTTTTT.

This chain links TRBV5-1 with TRBJ2-2; D is undetermined. The germline gives CDR1 SGHRS, CDR2 YFSETQ. The CDR3 has 14 residues. V was clipped by 7 bases and J by 0 bases, with 10 bases between them. The CDR3 is CASRRTTNTGELFF. The CDR3 region has the DNA TGCGCCAGCCGACGGACGACGAACACCGGGGAGCTGTTTTTT.

This clonotype was counted ten times or more. V is TRBV12-3 or TRBV12-4 and J is TRBJ2-1; 7 positions match TRBD2. Trimming at V came to 3 bases and at J to 9 bases, leaving 11 bases not matched to a gene. The CDR3 is 15 amino acids. Here the CDR3 DNA reads TGTGCCAGCAGTTTTGGAGGCGGGAGCCCGGGTGAGCAGTTCTTC. Translated, it gives CASSFGGGSPGEQFF.